This T cell receptor beta chain was captured in a study of post-analysis software for immune sequencing data (dated by TCRdb to about 2015). Regarding the research as a whole: Relapsing-remitting, secondary progressive and progressive-relapsing multiple sclerosis were recorded as disease courses, and subtype annotation was lacking for some patients. The patient repertoires were compared against 11 previously published healthy control repertoires obtained from donors aged roughly 6 to 28 years. A subset of samples was prepared in parallel using single-end sample barcoding, then pooled and co-amplified after Illumina adapter ligation. Overall results and qualifications from the work: Normalized Chao1 diversity was significantly lower in multiple sclerosis patients than controls, suggesting substantial peripheral T-cell clonal expansion. Direct clustering with F measure revealed strong co-clustering of samples prepared in the same batch, which led to a batch-effect correction. Roughly 5 TRBV segments, including TRBV5-6, TRBV5-1 and TRBV20-1, were significantly more frequent in patients than controls. The multiple sclerosis patient group was slightly younger than the control group.

Comment on this clonotype: This clone's antigen is unknown. Per-nucleotide qualities are absent, and no much larger clonotype sits a single base away.

Reading the germline V gene (reference sequence) gives CDR1 DFQATT and CDR2 SNEGSKA. The germline V end is reduced by 5 bases and the J end by 4 bases; junction bases left unmatched: 16. The CDR3 runs 17 amino acids, cysteine and phenylalanine included. Solely the CDR3 DNA is kept, with 51 bases framed from the first base. Library prep was done by PCR. Sequencing took place on an Illumina HiSeq 2500. Unique molecular identifiers were incorporated into TCR beta cDNA libraries to reduce PCR and sequencing biases. Every 1 to 10 million input T cells yielded 500,000 or so cDNA molecules, meaning each molecule approximated one T cell. Patient libraries were prepared and sequenced with the same protocol used for the earlier healthy control dataset. Samples belonging to the same batch were prepared together, multiplexed and sequenced on a shared HiSeq lane. Per the original workflow: MIGEC was used to process the raw barcoded reads, and molecular identifier groups with only a single read were discarded before consensus assembly and CDR3 extraction. VDJtools was used for post-analysis of the clonotype tables, and diversity was normalized by down-sampling every dataset to the size of the smallest sample. In repertoire overlap clustering, CDR3 amino acid sequences, but not nucleotide sequences, were matched to correct batch-related cross-sample contamination. Through fastp at Q25 and MiXCR, TCRdb rebuilt clones from the public reads, retaining in-frame beta chains. Here each entry gathers all rows of one CDR3 protein and keeps the most common genes and DNA. For this entry, the V and J calls and clone size follow TCRdb and not the study's own pipeline. The sample contains 700,000 to 900,000 distinct CDR3 sequences, more than 45% of them found a single time. The ten top clones hold roughly 5.2% of the sample.

To demonstrate the VDJtools post-analysis software, TCR beta repertoires were profiled from the peripheral blood of roughly 12 young patients with multiple sclerosis. Multiple sclerosis patients were children and adolescents aged about 6 to 16 years. Sequences were obtained from blood. The receptor's source is a girl between 10 and 17 years old with multiple sclerosis. The sequence is built from TRBV20-1 and TRBJ1-2, with 10 bases in between that match TRBD1. The sequenced DNA: TGCAGTGCTGATCCTGGGACAGGGGTGCGCGTGAGCTATGGCTACACCTTC. Its protein product is CSADPGTGVRVSYGYTF.